The 27 T cell receptor beta chains presented below share a single source sample, sequenced in a study of tumor-infiltrating lymphocytes in primary liver carcinoma. Starting material for RNA and DNA co-extraction consisted of roughly 20-34 mg of unsorted bulk tissue. Reverse transcription of roughly 0.5 ug total RNA with a constant-region primer produced TCR beta cDNA. Slightly modified ARM-PCR with three nested multiplex PCR rounds yielded TCR beta libraries. Researchers ran the first two PCR rounds for roughly 11 cycles each with TRBV1-TRBV30 forward primers and a C-beta reverse primer. TCRdb itself ran the multiplex PCR reads through MiXCR, one entry per CDR3 protein. The table has some 30,000 distinct CDR3 sequences, around 71% seen once; the top ten hold roughly 30%. Sequencing input: liver tumor tissue from sampling region 3. Subset denoted: tumor region T3, left-lateral pole. These receptors came from a woman between 25 and 40 years old with primary liver carcinoma and hepatitis B virus infection.

Details on this clonotype: At one end, the junction sequence differs from germline, possibly due to a read error. The genes are TRBV5-5 and TRBJ1-5; tentatively, D is TRBD1 (5 bases). Germline-derived CDR1 and CDR2 are SGHKS and YYEKEE (reference sequence). This CDR3 spans 15 amino acids. The CDR3 sequence: CTSSQDMGIHQPQHF. Written as DNA, the CDR3 is TGTACCAGCAGCCAGGACATGGGGATCCATCAGCCCCAGCATTTT.

Comments on this clonotype: A read error may explain this, as a much larger clone is one base away. V usage is TRBV7-9 and J usage is TRBJ1-5; D is unresolved. CDR1 is SEHNR, CDR2 FQNEAQ, per germline (reference sequence). This CDR3 is built from 14 residues. The CDR3 sequence is CASSLSSLNQRQDF. For the CDR3, the DNA is TGTGCCAGCAGCTTATCCAGCCTCAATCAGCGCCAGGATTTT.

As to this clonotype: No conserved phenylalanine or tryptophan is present at the end of the CDR3, so a read error is the likely explanation. No DNA is shown, since the ends of the CDR3 on it are uncertain; the CDR3 is the one TCRdb lists. The J gene is TRBJ2-7, the V gene TRBV7-8; no check of the table's D call, TRBD2, against the DNA was made. The V gene's germline CDR1 is SGHVS and CDR2 FQNEAQ. The CDR3 is 18 residues long, counting both termini. The CDR3 reads CASSSGSGRTMSSYEHYI.

As to this clonotype: At one end the junction does not follow the germline gene, possibly because of a read error. The chain carries TRBV11-2 and TRBJ1-2; D unclear. This CDR3 has 14 amino acids. CDR1 SGHAT and CDR2 FQNNGV come from the germline V gene. Written as DNA, the CDR3 is TGTGCCAGTAGCTTAGCATCCGTGTTTGGTGGCTACACCTTC. This sequence encodes CASSLASVFGGYTF.

This clonotype was seen once. An end of the junction differs from the germline gene, which may be a read error. This chain joins TRBV4-3 and TRBJ2-1, with D hard to call. Per the germline V gene, CDR1 is LGHNA and CDR2 is YSLEER. This CDR3 has 16 amino acids. CDR3 in DNA: TGCGCCAGCAGCCAAGATTGGTACTATGCCTACAATGATCAGTTCTTC. This encodes CASSQDWYYAYNDQFF.

As for this clonotype: At one of its ends the junction is not consistent with the germline gene, which may arise from a read error. V gene TRBV20-1 combines with J gene TRBJ2-3, with a tentative D call TRBD2 (6 bases). The CDR3 consists of 15 residues. Germline V gene lookup returns CDR1 DFQATT and CDR2 SNEGSKA (reference sequence). The CDR3 here is CCARDPSVETDTHYF. CDR3 nucleotide sequence: TGCTGTGCTAGAGATCCTAGCGTAGAGACAGATACGCACTATTTT.

This clonotype came up many times. V is TRBV25-1 and J is TRBJ2-2, with 13 bases matching TRBD2. The germline gives CDR1 MGHDK, CDR2 SYGVNS. V shed 3 bases and J 5 bases; nucleotides not matched to a gene: 3. The CDR3 is made up of 16 amino acids. The CDR3, as DNA: TGTGCCAGCAGTGAGGGACTAGCGGGACTGACCGGGGAGCTGTTTTTT. Translation: CASSEGLAGLTGELFF.

This clonotype was seen many times. In this CDR3 the conserved last residue, phenylalanine or tryptophan, is missing, so a read error is likely. The chain joins TRBV10-2 to TRBJ2-1; TRBD2 is a possible D gene (5 bases). The CDR3 is 14 amino acids. The V gene's germline CDR1 is WSHSY and CDR2 SAAADI. V lost 11 bases to trimming and J lost 4 bases, with 18 bases between them. The CDR3 bases are TGCGCCGGCAAGCGGAGAGAGGGTTACAATGAGCAGTTCTCC. Translated, it gives CAGKRREGYNEQFS.

About this clonotype: This CDR3 fails to terminate in the conserved phenylalanine or tryptophan, so it likely reflects a read error. The V and J genes are TRBV6-2 or TRBV6-3 and TRBJ2-2; the D gene is possibly TRBD2 (5 bases). CDR1 and CDR2 from the germline V gene are MNHEY and SVGEGT. This CDR3 is 17 amino acids long. The CDR3 loop reads CANSGLPSRRNPGELFI. In DNA form, the CDR3 reads TGTGCCAACAGTGGTCTCCCTAGCAGGAGAAACCCCGGGGAGCTGTTTATT.

To note about this clonotype: The missing conserved phenylalanine or tryptophan at the end of this CDR3 makes a read error likely. The V and J genes are TRBV11-2 and TRBJ2-3; maybe TRBD2 (6 bases). The CDR3 has 13 amino acids. Germline V gives CDR1 SGHAT, CDR2 FQNNGV. In nucleotides, the CDR3 is TGTGTCAGCAGACTAGATCGAGGAGATACGCAGTATTTG. Protein sequence: CVSRLDRGDTQYL.

Notes on this clonotype: Germline and junction disagree at one end, which may indicate a read error. This CDR3 is CASNLVTGSGNTIYF. For the CDR3, the DNA is TGTGCCAGCAACTTAGTTACAGGTTCGGGGAACACCATATATTTT. V gene TRBV11-3 combines with J gene TRBJ1-3; a possible D gene is TRBD1 (5 bases). The germline gives CDR1 SGHNT, CDR2 YENEEA. The length of the CDR3 is 15 residues.

This clonotype was seen more than once but under ten times. V and J are TRBV29-1 and TRBJ2-5; the D gene could be TRBD1 or TRBD2 (5 bases each). The CDR3 length is 13 residues. Germline V lookup: CDR1 SQVTM, CDR2 ANQGSEA. V gave up 8 bases and J gave up 5 bases, with 18 bases separating them. CDR3 residues: CSSEGRGRETQYF. The DNA of the CDR3 is TGCAGCTCCGAGGGGCGTGGACGGGAGACCCAGTACTTC. The variable domain in full, completed from reference TRBV29-1 and TRBJ2-5, reads SAVISQKPSRDICQRGTSLTIQCQVDSQVTMMFWYRQQPGQSLTLIATANQGSEATYESGFVIDKFPISRPNLTFSTLTVSNMSPEDSSIYLCSSEGRGRETQYFGPGTRLLVL.

The chain combines TRBV4-1 with TRBJ2-7, with no clear D. CDR3 size: 16 residues. Trimming shortened V by 0 bases and J by 5 bases, and 17 bases separated the two germline ends. Germline values: CDR1 MGHRA, CDR2 YSYEKL. Here the CDR3 DNA reads TGCGCCAGCAGCCAAGATCCCTGGAATAGGGTTCACGAGCAGTACTTC. It specifies CASSQDPWNRVHEQYF.

To note about this clonotype: No conserved phenylalanine or tryptophan is present at the end of the CDR3, so a read error is the likely explanation. The DNA is left out, because the CDR3 cannot be placed on it with certainty; the CDR3 is given as TCRdb lists it. V is TRBV30 and J is TRBJ1-5. The CDR3 length equals 13 residues, ends included. Germline V gene lookup returns CDR1 GTSNPN and CDR2 SVGIG (reference sequence). The CDR3 loop is CAWSPGAGGPQHT.

On this clonotype: Just one base apart from a much larger clone, this may be a read error. CDR3 sequence (DNA): TGCCCCAGCAGTCAATACTACGAGCAGTACTTC. It codes for CPSSQYYEQYF. The gene calls are TRBV23-1 and TRBJ2-7; D is undetermined. TRBV23-1 is known as an ORF, though its function is uncertain. The CDR3 extends over 11 amino acids.

Regarding this clonotype: One end of the junction varies from germline; a read error may be responsible. The chain combines TRBV10-3 with TRBJ1-3; D remains unclear. Germline CDR1 ENHRY, CDR2 SYGVKD. The CDR3 loop spans 14 amino acids. CDR3 bases: TGTGCCATCAGTGTGTCAGTATCTGGGAACACCATATATTTT. Translating it yields CAISVSVSGNTIYF.

There are many counts of this clonotype. This chain joins TRBV6-5 and TRBJ2-1, with D possibly TRBD2 on 5 matching bases. Per germline, CDR1 MNHEY and CDR2 SVGAGI. Trimming left V 6 bases short and J 5 bases short, with 14 bases between. The CDR3 runs to 14 residues. CDR3 in amino acids: CASRLPDYHNEQFF. In DNA, the CDR3 is TGTGCCAGCAGACTTCCCGACTACCACAATGAGCAGTTCTTC.

Note on this clonotype: The germline gene is not matched at one end of the junction; a read error may be the cause. The chain links TRBV6-5 to TRBJ2-3, with D hard to call. The CDR3 length is 14 residues. CDR1 is MNHEY, CDR2 SVGAGI, per germline. In DNA, the CDR3 is TGTGCCAGCAGTTACTCGCAGTACGTAGATACACAGTATTTT. Encoded protein: CASSYSQYVDTQYF.

In this sample, this clonotype turned up a few times. This chain connects TRBV29-1 to TRBJ1-2, with 7 positions matching TRBD1. Trimming at V came to 6 bases and at J to 2 bases, leaving 3 bases not matched to a gene. Germline V gene data show CDR1 as SQVTM and CDR2 as ANQGSEA. The length of the CDR3 is 12 residues. The CDR3 loop reads CSVGDRNYGYTF. As DNA, the CDR3 is TGCAGCGTGGGGGACAGAAACTATGGCTACACCTTC.

On this clonotype itself: A much bigger clone sits one base away, suggesting this may be a read error. The chain couples TRBV6-5 to TRBJ2-7, with D unresolved. Germline loops: CDR1 MNHEY, CDR2 SVGAGI. V shed 0 bases and J shed 3 bases, with 12 bases lying between them. This CDR3 comprises 15 residues. CDR3 protein: CASSYSITGFYEQYF. CDR3 bases: TGTGCCAGCAGTTACTCGATCACCGGCTTCTACGAGCAGTACTTC.

A remark on this clonotype: A much larger clonotype is one base distant, so this may be a read error. This chain connects TRBV5-6 to TRBJ2-1, with 8 bases fitting TRBD2. Germline V CDR1 and CDR2: SGHDT, YYEEEE. The CDR3 is made up of 16 amino acids. CDR3 sequence: CVTSPRSGSSYNEQFF. For the CDR3, the DNA is TGTGTCACCAGCCCGCGAAGCGGGAGCTCCTACAATGAGCAGTTCTTC.

Note on this clonotype: At one of its ends the junction is not consistent with the germline gene, which may arise from a read error. The rearrangement uses TRBV6-5 and TRBJ1-2, with D unclear. Germline CDR1 and CDR2: MNHEY and SVGAGI. This CDR3 spans 12 amino acids. The CDR3 here is CANSPPGVGYTF. CDR3 nucleotide sequence: TGTGCCAACAGTCCACCAGGCGTCGGCTACACCTTC.

Details on this clonotype: One end of the junction fails to match germline, which may point to a read error. This chain connects TRBV11-2 to TRBJ2-7, with TRBD2 matching 9 bases. There are 16 residues in the CDR3. Per the germline V gene, CDR1 is SGHAT and CDR2 is FQNNGV. This CDR3 is CASSSVVGLAGEEQYF. CDR3 sequence (DNA): TGTGCCAGTAGCTCAGTGGTGGGACTAGCTGGGGAAGAGCAGTACTTC. Filled out from reference TRBV11-2 and TRBJ2-7, the complete variable domain reads EAGVAQSPRYKIIEKRQSVAFWCNPISGHATLYWYQQILGQGPKLLIQFQNNGVVDDSQLPKDRFSAERLKGVDSTLKIQPAKLEDSAVYLCASSSVVGLAGEEQYFGPGTRLTVT.

This clonotype was recorded once. Relative to the germline gene, one junction end is altered; a read error may explain this. This chain links TRBV5-1 with TRBJ2-7; D might be TRBD1 or TRBD2, each matching 6 bases. The CDR3 has 15 amino acids. Germline V CDR1 and CDR2: SGHRS, YFSETQ. The CDR3 coding sequence is TGCGCCAGCAGCCCGAGGGGGGACTTCGTTTACGAGCAATGCTTC. This sequence encodes CASSPRGDFVYEQCF.

In its sample, this clonotype was seen once. The chain is built from TRBV5-5 and TRBJ2-2; D not resolved. The CDR3 length is 16 residues. The V gene lost 6 bases and the J gene lost 1 base, with 16 bases spanning the gap. Germline values: CDR1 SGHKS, CDR2 YYEKEE (reference sequence). The CDR3 sequence: CASNSSVTRNTGELFF. The CDR3 bases are TGTGCCAGCAACTCGTCCGTGACTCGGAACACCGGGGAGCTGTTTTTT.

This clonotype was picked up one time. This may come from a read error, since a much larger clone is one base off. No conserved phenylalanine or tryptophan ends this CDR3, so it is likely a read error. The CDR3 loop reads CASEQVREDTQYY. Here the CDR3 DNA reads TGTGCCAGTGAACAGGTTCGTGAAGATACGCAGTATTAT. V usage is TRBV18 and J usage is TRBJ2-3; weak D call: TRBD1 (5 bases). Germline CDR1 is KGHSH and CDR2 is LQKENI. The CDR3 totals 13 residues. V was cut by 9 bases and J by 5 bases, with 15 bases left in between.

To note about this clonotype: No conserved phenylalanine or tryptophan ends this CDR3, so it is likely a read error. The chain couples TRBV11-2 to TRBJ2-1, with 11 bases fitting TRBD2. CDR3 length equals 17 residues. Germline CDR1 reads SGHAT; CDR2 reads FQNNGV. J gave up 7 bases and V 5 bases, and 13 bases lay outside the gene matches. The DNA of the CDR3 is TGTGCCAGCAGCATAGGTCTGATAGCGGGAGGGCCGAATGAGCAGTTCTTG. Its protein product is CASSIGLIAGGPNEQFL.